This T cell receptor (beta chain) was profiled in a study of blood T cell repertoires in COVID-19. As for the study in general: PBMCs, B-cell-depleted T cells, or T cells were the source of the cDNA or gDNA that made up the material.

The CDR3 is 13 amino acids. V lost 8 bases to trimming and J lost 3 bases, with 14 bases between them. Germline lookup yields CDR1 KGHSH and CDR2 LQKENI. In the original processing: It was from reference gene primer amplification that nucleated cell counts were estimated. The method was immunoSEQ multiplex PCR; TCRdb's version includes in-frame clones alone and lacks a portion of them. D and trimming come from the DNA, and the V and J calls and clone size come from that table. In the table there are about 230,000 clones, approximately 90% of which are singletons. Input material: PBMCs or T cells enriched from blood (not recorded which). This TCR came from a woman between 40 and 50 years old with acute COVID-19. The chain recombines TRBV18 with TRBJ2-7; D might be TRBD1 (6 bases). CDR3 protein: CASSQGRIYEQYV. CDR3 in DNA: TGTGCCAGCAGCCAGGGGCGGATCTACGAGCAGTACGTC.